The 16 T cell receptor beta chains given below trace back to one sample, sequenced in a study of T cell repertoires in cytomegalovirus infection. Using its own MiXCR run on the reads, TCRdb lists one record per CDR3 protein. This sample carries 200,000 or so distinct CDR3 sequences, over 25% of them seen once, and the ten largest clones take approximately 31%. Sequenced sample: PBMCs. The origin of the receptors is a human donor in good health (CMV status not recorded). Some clones in this sample may be carry-over from other donors' samples.

The chain joins TRBV6-1 to TRBJ1-1; perhaps TRBD1 as D (6 bases). CDR1 and CDR2 (germline): MNHNS, SASEGT. V gave up 2 bases and J gave up 10 bases, with 11 bases separating them. The CDR3 is made up of 12 amino acids. Written as DNA, the CDR3 is TGTGCCAGCAGTGAATTGGGCAGGGGAGCTTTCTTT. Translation gives CASSELGRGAFF.

This clonotype has more than one count but fewer than ten. The chain has TRBV12-3 or TRBV12-4 and TRBJ2-2, with 12 bases aligning to TRBD1. This CDR3 contains 17 residues. The ends lost 7 bases at V and 7 bases at J; junction bases unmatched: 13. The CDR3 loop is CASTTRQGTGGFGELFF. The CDR3 DNA is TGTGCCAGCACCACTCGGCAGGGGACAGGGGGCTTCGGGGAGCTGTTTTTT.

The J gene is TRBJ1-2, the V gene TRBV5-5; unclear D gene. V was trimmed by 0 bases and J by 4 bases, leaving 13 bases between them. Germline assignment: CDR1 SGHKS and CDR2 YYEKEE (reference sequence). The CDR3 spans 15 residues. The CDR3 DNA reads as TGTGCCAGCAGCTTGGCCAACAGCCCCAGCTATGGCTACACCTTC. Protein: CASSLANSPSYGYTF. The complete variable domain, with remaining parts taken from reference TRBV5-5 and TRBJ1-2, reads DAGVTQSPTHLIKTRGQQVTLRCSPISGHKSVSWYQQVLGQGPQFIFQYYEKEERGRGNFPDRFSARQFPNYSSELNVNALLLGDSALYLCASSLANSPSYGYTFGSGTRLTVV.

The chain couples TRBV20-1 to TRBJ2-1; D is uncertain. CDR1 and CDR2 (germline): DFQATT, SNEGSKA (reference sequence). V was shortened by 5 bases and J by 1 base, with 9 bases between the two germline ends. The CDR3 covers 13 residues. CDR3: CSAFRDSYNEQFF. CDR3 DNA sequence: TGCAGTGCTTTTAGGGATTCCTACAATGAGCAGTTCTTC.

This sequence joins TRBV20-1 and TRBJ1-1, with D tentatively TRBD1 (6 bases). The CDR3 covers 16 residues. In germline, CDR1 is DFQATT, CDR2 SNEGSKA (reference sequence). Trimming removed 0 bases from V and 0 bases from J, with 14 bases in between. The CDR3, as DNA: TGCAGTGCTAGAGATCCGCGGGGGCAGATGAACACTGAAGCTTTCTTT. It codes for CSARDPRGQMNTEAFF.

This clonotype was detected only a few times. This chain connects TRBV20-1 to TRBJ2-1; 8 nucleotides align to TRBD1. Trimming cost V 4 bases and J 8 bases; bases outside gene matches: 13. This CDR3 spans 15 amino acids. Germline loops: CDR1 DFQATT, CDR2 SNEGSKA (reference sequence). Written as DNA, the CDR3 is TGCAGTGCTATCAAACCGGGACAGGCTCAGCATGAGCAGTTCTTC. Its protein is CSAIKPGQAQHEQFF.

V is TRBV29-1 and J is TRBJ2-6; the D is unclear. The V and J ends lost 5 bases and 8 bases respectively, with 13 bases between them. The germline V gene encodes CDR1 SQVTM and CDR2 ANQGSEA. The CDR3 is made up of 13 amino acids. The CDR3 DNA reads as TGCAGCGTTCGAGAGTCATCGACCAACGTCCTGACTTTC. Its protein is CSVRESSTNVLTF.

V gene TRBV10-3 combines with J gene TRBJ2-3, with TRBD1 matching over 8 bases. The J segment lost 1 base and the V segment lost 0 bases, leaving 3 bases of the junction unmatched. The CDR3 sequence is 16 residues long. Germline V gene lookup returns CDR1 ENHRY and CDR2 SYGVKD. The CDR3 region is CAISESETGGTDTQYF. CDR3 DNA sequence: TGTGCCATCAGTGAGTCGGAGACAGGGGGCACAGATACGCAGTATTTT.

The rearrangement links TRBV5-1 to TRBJ2-7, with 7 bases lining up with TRBD2. The CDR3 is made up of 14 amino acids. Trimming cost V 6 bases and J 0 bases; bases outside gene matches: 6. Germline CDR1 SGHRS, CDR2 YFSETQ. The DNA for the CDR3 is TGCGCCAGCACCCTGGGGGGGAGCTCCTACGAGCAGTACTTC. It is translated as CASTLGGSSYEQYF.

The table lists this clonotype with a few counts. This chain joins TRBV7-9 and TRBJ2-7; perhaps TRBD2 as D (5 bases). Per the germline V gene, CDR1 is SEHNR and CDR2 is FQNEAQ (reference sequence). The germline V and J ends were trimmed by 4 bases and 0 bases, with 10 bases remaining between them. The CDR3 totals 14 residues. For the CDR3, the DNA is TGTGCCAGCAGCTCCTCCGGGATCTCCTACGAGCAGTACTTC. Protein: CASSSSGISYEQYF.

In its sample, this clonotype was seen a few times. This chain uses TRBV12-3 or TRBV12-4 with TRBJ1-4; D may be TRBD1 (5 bases). The CDR3 covers 15 residues. The V end lost 4 bases, the J end lost 8 bases, and 17 bases lay between the germline ends. CDR3: CASSSSRGIREKLFF. CDR3 DNA: TGTGCCAGCAGTTCCTCCCGGGGGATTCGAGAAAAACTGTTTTTT.

This clonotype showed up just a few times. V is TRBV7-9 and J is TRBJ2-6, with D perhaps TRBD1 (6 bases). The CDR3 runs 17 residues. Trimming stripped 6 bases from V and 3 bases from J, with 18 bases between. The V gene's germline CDR1 is SEHNR and CDR2 FQNEAQ (reference sequence). CDR3 in amino acids: CASRQITGNHGANVLTF. The CDR3, as DNA: TGTGCCAGCAGACAGATTACAGGGAACCATGGGGCCAACGTCCTGACTTTC.

This clonotype was found many times. This rearrangement joins TRBV27 to TRBJ2-6; D perhaps matches TRBD2 (5 bases). Deletions cut 5 bases from V and 4 bases from J, with 12 bases between. Germline CDR1 MNHEY, CDR2 SMNVEV (reference sequence). The CDR3 consists of 15 residues. The CDR3 region has the DNA TGTGCCAGCAGTCTGGGAGCCCGGGGGGCCAACGTCCTGACTTTC. Translating gives CASSLGARGANVLTF.

The genes are TRBV2 and TRBJ1-2, with D possibly TRBD1 on 5 matching bases. Trimming removed 6 bases from V and 5 bases from J, with 7 bases in between. CDR1 is SNHLY and CDR2 is FYNNEI in the germline V gene. The CDR3 has 11 residues. The DNA of the CDR3 is TGTGCCAGCAGGGCAGGGTATGGCTACACCTTC. Its translation: CASRAGYGYTF.

The chain combines TRBV20-1 with TRBJ1-1, with D perhaps TRBD1 (5 bases). V lost 6 bases to trimming and J lost 0 bases, with 11 bases between them. The V gene's germline CDR1 is DFQATT and CDR2 SNEGSKA (reference sequence). The CDR3 extends over 13 amino acids. The CDR3 region is CSARKGLNTEAFF. CDR3 coding DNA: TGCAGTGCCAGAAAGGGGTTGAACACTGAAGCTTTCTTT.

This chain connects TRBV7-2 to TRBJ2-1; D is unresolved. This CDR3 spans 13 amino acids. From germline, CDR1 is SGHTA and CDR2 FQGNSA. Between the trimmed V and J ends, which lost 4 bases and 9 bases, there was a span of 13 bases. The CDR3 loop is CASSWVQGGEQFF. DNA for the CDR3: TGTGCCAGCAGCTGGGTCCAAGGCGGTGAGCAGTTCTTC. The variable domain in full, with the rest retrieved from reference TRBV7-2 and TRBJ2-1, is GAGVSQSPSNKVTEKGKDVELRCDPISGHTALYWYRQSLGQGLEFLIYFQGNSAPDKSGLPSDRFSAERTGGSVSTLTIQRTQQEDSAVYLCASSWVQGGEQFFGPGTRLTVL.